Listed below are T cell receptor beta chains from one sample, sequenced in a study of blood T cell repertoires in COVID-19. The repertoire was sequenced with immunoSEQ multiplex PCR; TCRdb's copy has only in-frame clones and lacks some. The sample carries 190,000 or so clones, approximately 90% recorded once. The sample taken for sequencing was peripheral blood. The receptors were gathered from a woman aged 25 to 39 with acute or convalescent COVID-19. Both conserved end residues are part of each CDR3. Each record gives: CDR3 length, J gene, D gene, clone size, V gene, CDR3 DNA, CDR3 protein. D genes are given only for firm matches. Not every row has a clone size; where given, it reads once, few, many or a size class.

>16|TRBJ2-1|TRBD2|-|TRBV10-2
TGCGCCAGCAGTGAGCAGGGACTAGCGGGAGGCAATGAGCAGTTCTTC
CASSEQGLAGGNEQFF
>16|TRBJ2-5|TRBD2|-|TRBV5-1
TGCGCCAGCAGCTCCTCTCTTACTCTAGCGGAAGAGACCCAGTACTTC
CASSSSLTLAEETQYF
>12|TRBJ1-2|-|-|TRBV6-5
TGTGCCAGCAGATTGACACCCTATGGCTACACCTTC
CASRLTPYGYTF
>15|TRBJ1-4|-|-|TRBV2
TGTGCCAGCAACAATAACGGAGAAGATAATGAAAAACTGTTTTTT
CASNNNGEDNEKLFF
>15|TRBJ2-3|TRBD1|once|TRBV9
TGTGCCAGCAGCCCGACGGGACAGGTGGCAGATACGCAGTATTTT
CASSPTGQVADTQYF
>15|TRBJ2-1|TRBD1|-|TRBV2
TGTGCCAGCAGACCCAGGGGGCAAGGGGGTAACGAGCAGTTCTTC
CASRPRGQGGNEQFF
>14|TRBJ1-2|-|once|TRBV27
TGTGCCAGCAGTTTATCCCGGACGGCGGGTGGCTACACCTTC
CASSLSRTAGGYTF
>15|TRBJ2-3|TRBD1|-|TRBV24-1
TGTGCCACCAGTGATTTTACCGACAGGGCAGATACGCAGTATTTT
CATSDFTDRADTQYF
>15|TRBJ2-2|-|few|TRBV15
TGTGCCACCAGCAGAGAAATTAGCGTCACCGGGGAGCTGTTTTTT
CATSREISVTGELFF
>12|TRBJ2-4|-|-|TRBV12-5
TGTGCTAGTTCCCCCGGGGGAGACATTCAGTACTTC
CASSPGGDIQYF
>14|TRBJ1-6|-|-|TRBV5-6
TGTGCCAGCAGCTTGGGTCAGTATAATTCACCCCTCCACTTT
CASSLGQYNSPLHF
>11|TRBJ2-3|-|-|TRBV12-3/TRBV12-4
TGTGCCAGCAGTTCCACCCAGACACAGTATTTT
CASSSTQTQYF
>15|TRBJ1-5|-|-|TRBV11-2
TGTGCCAGCAGCTTAGGCGCCAGGGAGGGTCAGCCCCAGCATTTT
CASSLGAREGQPQHF
>13|TRBJ2-3|-|once|TRBV28
TGTGCCAGCAGTTTGAGCGGCACAGATACGCAGTATTTT
CASSLSGTDTQYF
>19|TRBJ2-3|TRBD2|-|TRBV28
TGTGCCAGCAGCCCTCAACCGGGACTAGCGGGGACGGGTGGAGATACGCAGTATTTT
CASSPQPGLAGTGGDTQYF
>14|TRBJ2-5|-|few|TRBV29-1
TGCAGCGTTGCTATAAGGAGGGGTCGAGAGACCCAGTACTTC
CSVAIRRGRETQYF
>13|TRBJ2-5|-|-|TRBV3-1/TRBV3-2
TGTGCCAGCAGCCTCCAACTAGACCATGCCCGGTACTTC
CASSLQLDHARYF
>16|TRBJ2-7|-|-|TRBV27
TGTGCCAGCAGCCCACTCTCAGGGGAGGGCTCCTACGAGCAGTACTTC
CASSPLSGEGSYEQYF
>14|TRBJ1-2|TRBD1|few|TRBV5-4
TGTGCCAGCAGCTGGGGGGAGGGGACAGGGCTCTACACCTTC
CASSWGEGTGLYTF
>14|TRBJ1-2|-|-|TRBV2
TGTGCCAGTCTACTCCGGGACATTGGCTATGGCTACACCTTC
CASLLRDIGYGYTF
>14|TRBJ1-1|-|many|TRBV28
TGTGCCAGCAGTTTATGGGACAGGAACACTGAAGCTTTCTTT
CASSLWDRNTEAFF
>16|TRBJ2-2|-|-|TRBV28
TGTGCCAGCAGTTTAGGTGGGACATTGAACACCGGGGAGCTGTTTTTT
CASSLGGTLNTGELFF
>14|TRBJ1-6|-|-|TRBV30
TGTGCCTGGAGTGTATCGCCAGGAGGTTCACCCCTCCACTTT
CAWSVSPGGSPLHF
>15|TRBJ1-5|TRBD1|-|TRBV27
TGTGCCAGCAGGGAATCCGGGACAGGGGATCAGCCCCAGCATTTT
CASRESGTGDQPQHF
>11|TRBJ2-7|TRBD1|-|TRBV5-1
TGCGCCAGCAGAACAGGGGACGAGCAGTACTTC
CASRTGDEQYF
>16|TRBJ2-6|-|medium-sized|TRBV11-2
TGTGCCAGCAGCTTCCTGGGGGGCTCTGGGGCCAACGTCCTGACTTTC
CASSFLGGSGANVLTF
>15|TRBJ1-6|-|few|TRBV4-1
TGCGCCAGCAGCCAAGATTCCCTTCGGACTTTCACCCTCCACTTT
CASSQDSLRTFTLHF
>15|TRBJ2-1|-|-|TRBV7-2
TGTGCCAGCAGCACCGGGACTCGTACCTACAATGAGCAGTTCTTC
CASSTGTRTYNEQFF
>13|TRBJ1-4|TRBD1|-|TRBV9
TGTGCCAGCCAAAGGGGGCAGGGTGAAAAACTGTTTTTT
CASQRGQGEKLFF
>12|TRBJ1-5|-|-|TRBV28
TGTGCCAGCAGTACATCCCATCAATCCCAGCATTTT
CASSTSHQSQHF
>12|TRBJ1-5|-|-|TRBV12-3/TRBV12-4
TGTGCCAGCAGAAAAGGAGAGGGGGCCCAGCATTTT
CASRKGEGAQHF
>13|TRBJ1-2|-|few|TRBV12-5
TGTGCTAGTGGCCCCGGGAGGCTCTATGGCTACACCTTC
CASGPGRLYGYTF
>18|TRBJ2-2|TRBD2|-|TRBV7-9
TGTGCCAGCAGCTTAGGGACTAGCGGGAGTGGAAACACCGGGGAGCTGTTTTTT
CASSLGTSGSGNTGELFF
>14|TRBJ2-1|-|-|TRBV28
TGTGCCAGCTCGACCACATCCGGGAACAATGAGCAGTTCTTC
CASSTTSGNNEQFF
>17|TRBJ2-5|-|once|TRBV30
TGTGCCTGGAGTGTACCCGTGAAGGCGGGGAATGGGAAGACCCAGTACTTC
CAWSVPVKAGNGKTQYF
>14|TRBJ1-4|-|-|TRBV19
TGTGCCAGTAGTGTACAGGGAGCTAATGAAAAACTGTTTTTT
CASSVQGANEKLFF
>14|TRBJ2-1|-|-|TRBV28
TGTGCCAGCAGTGGGGACTTGGCAAATCCTGAGCAGTTCTTC
CASSGDLANPEQFF
>13|TRBJ1-1|TRBD1|-|TRBV11-3
TGTGCCAGCAGCCCTTCAGGGGGCACTGAAGCTTTCTTT
CASSPSGGTEAFF
>14|TRBJ2-7|TRBD2|-|TRBV6-4
TGTGCCAGCAGGCCTAGCGGGAGATACTACGAGCAGTACTTC
CASRPSGRYYEQYF
>16|TRBJ2-1|-|-|TRBV24-1
TGTGCCACCAGTGATAAAAGGGGGAGCTCCTACAATGAGCAGTTCTTC
CATSDKRGSSYNEQFF
>14|TRBJ1-2|-|-|TRBV28
TGTGCCAGCGCCAGACAGGCGTCTAACTATGGCTACACCTTC
CASARQASNYGYTF
>16|TRBJ2-2|TRBD1|-|TRBV24-1
TGTGCCACCAGTGAACAGGACAGGGGAAACACCGGGGAGCTGTTTTTT
CATSEQDRGNTGELFF
>8|TRBJ2-3|TRBD1|-|TRBV20-1
TGCAGTGCTGGGGGACAGGGGTTT
CSAGGQGF
>15|TRBJ1-2|-|-|TRBV7-8
TGTGCCAGCAGCTTATCCGGAGGACTTAACTATGGCTACACCTTC
CASSLSGGLNYGYTF
>15|TRBJ2-1|-|-|TRBV4-1
TGCGCCAGCAGCCGGCAAGGTCTGGGAGAGGTTGAGCAGTTCTTC
CASSRQGLGEVEQFF
>13|TRBJ1-1|-|-|TRBV7-8
TGTGCCAGCACCACCGTCAGGGCAGGGGAAGCTTTCTTT
CASTTVRAGEAFF